These 32 T cell receptor beta chains were sequenced from one sample in a study of T cell repertoires in cytomegalovirus infection (dated by TCRdb to the late 2010s). These receptors lack a known antigen. This sample's treatment or condition label indicates: in vitro stimulation with specific CMV peptide epitopes to enrich CMV-specific T cells. Sequencing used an Illumina HiSeq 1500. The public reads were reprocessed in TCRdb via fastp at Q25 and MiXCR, keeping in-frame beta chains. Rows with a matching CDR3 protein are joined into one entry that keeps the most common DNA and genes. The sample table contains about 83,000 distinct CDR3 sequences; only one count was recorded for 20% to 30% of them. Jointly, the top ten make up about 50% of the sample. The sample was CD8+ T cells from cultured PBMCs, taken from culture after CMV antigen stimulation. The receptors shown here come from a human donor in good health (CMV status not recorded). Some clones in this sample may be carry-over from other donors' samples.

This clonotype was picked up a small number of times. The V call is TRBV12-3 or TRBV12-4, the J call TRBJ2-4, with TRBD2 identical over 11 bases. J gave up 1 base and V 5 bases, and 7 bases lay outside the gene matches. This CDR3 is built from 17 residues. CDR3 sequence reads: CASSPTSGSEAKNIQYF. The CDR3, as DNA: TGTGCCAGCAGTCCTACTAGCGGGAGCGAGGCCAAAAACATTCAGTACTTC.

This clonotype is a singleton in its sample. V is TRBV7-9 and J is TRBJ2-5; D unclear. Deletions cut 5 bases from V and 2 bases from J, with 15 bases between. This CDR3 contains 15 residues. Looked up from germline, CDR1 is SEHNR and CDR2 is FQNEAQ (reference sequence). The CDR3 nucleotides read TGTGCCAGCAGCCCTTACATTGGTGGGCAAGAGACCCAGTACTTC. This sequence encodes CASSPYIGGQETQYF.

This clonotype came up a few times. This rearrangement joins TRBV12-5 to TRBJ2-1; 9 nucleotides match TRBD1. Germline loops: CDR1 LGHNT, CDR2 FRNRAP. The CDR3 sequence is 16 residues long. V lost 3 bases to trimming and J lost 8 bases; unmatched junction nucleotides: 11. The CDR3, as DNA: TGTGCTAGTGGTTTCCAACCGGGACAGGGCGGCGATGAGCAGTTCTTC. Translating it yields CASGFQPGQGGDEQFF. Supplemented by reference TRBV12-5 and TRBJ2-1, the full variable domain reads DARVTQTPRHKVTEMGQEVTMRCQPILGHNTVFWYRQTMMQGLELLAYFRNRAPLDDSGMPKDRFSAEMPDATLATLKIQPSEPRDSAVYFCASGFQPGQGGDEQFFGPGTRLTVL.

This clonotype occurred many times. The chain recombines TRBV6-2 or TRBV6-3 with TRBJ2-1; D is ambiguous. CDR3 length: 13 residues. The germline CDR1 and CDR2 sequences are MNHEY and SVGEGT. The V gene lost 7 bases and the J gene lost 0 bases, with 7 bases spanning the gap. The CDR3 DNA reads TGTGCCAGCACTAGAAGCTCCTACAATGAGCAGTTCTTC. It yields the protein CASTRSSYNEQFF.

This clonotype appeared many times. The chain recombines TRBV9 with TRBJ1-1; TRBD1 matches 7 bases. V gave up 0 bases and J gave up 4 bases; unmatched junction bases: 3. The germline V gene has CDR1 SGDLS and CDR2 YYNGEE. This CDR3 region has 14 residues. The DNA of the CDR3 is TGTGCCAGCAGCGTAGGAGGGGGCGGCACTGAAGCTTTCTTT. Translating gives CASSVGGGGTEAFF. The full variable domain, its missing parts supplied by reference TRBV9 and TRBJ1-1, is DSGVTQTPKHLITATGQRVTLRCSPRSGDLSVYWYQQSLDQGLQFLIQYYNGEERAKGNILERFSAQQFPDLHSELNLSSLELGDSALYFCASSVGGGGTEAFFGQGTRLTVV.

This clonotype was observed at least ten times. The CDR3 sequence: CASSYDGPNQYF. The CDR3 DNA is TGTGCCAGCAGTTACGACGGCCCTAATCAGTACTTC. The chain joins TRBV6-6 to TRBJ2-4, with unresolved D. Deletions cut 2 bases from V and 12 bases from J, with 11 bases between. The CDR3 totals 12 residues. Germline V gene data show CDR1 as MNHNY and CDR2 as SVGAGI (reference sequence).

This clonotype was seen a few times. V usage is TRBV10-2 and J usage is TRBJ2-1; 8 positions agree with TRBD1. Germline CDR1 is WSHSY and CDR2 is SAAADI. J was trimmed by 3 bases and V by 10 bases; bases with no gene match: 14. This CDR3 is built from 16 residues. The CDR3 region is CATLGLDRDFYNEQFF. In DNA form, the CDR3 reads TGCGCCACCCTTGGTTTGGACAGGGACTTCTACAATGAGCAGTTCTTC.

This clonotype was counted at least ten times. The genes are TRBV7-2 and TRBJ1-1; tentative D call: TRBD1 (5 bases). The CDR3 runs 13 residues. Germline lookup yields CDR1 SGHTA and CDR2 FQGNSA. V was shortened by 5 bases and J by 4 bases, with 11 bases between the two germline ends. Written as DNA, the CDR3 is TGTGCCAGCAGCGCGGGGGTAGTCACTGAAGCTTTCTTT. Its translation is CASSAGVVTEAFF.

This clonotype was seen more than once but under ten times. This chain connects TRBV7-2 to TRBJ2-5; D is perhaps TRBD1 or TRBD2 (5 bases each). V lost 1 base and J 1 base, leaving 16 bases between the germline ends. Germline CDR1 reads SGHTA; CDR2 reads FQGNSA. The CDR3 contains 17 residues. CDR3 region: CASSLGLRLGPQETQYF. CDR3 nucleotide sequence: TGTGCCAGCAGCTTAGGGTTAAGGTTGGGACCCCAAGAGACCCAGTACTTC. Full variable domain (remainder filled in from reference TRBV7-2 and TRBJ2-5): GAGVSQSPSNKVTEKGKDVELRCDPISGHTALYWYRQSLGQGLEFLIYFQGNSAPDKSGLPSDRFSAERTGGSVSTLTIQRTQQEDSAVYLCASSLGLRLGPQETQYFGPGTRLLVL.

The V gene is TRBV11-2, the J gene TRBJ2-7; D not certain. The CDR3 sequence is 14 residues long. V shed 4 bases and J shed 2 bases, with 12 bases lying between them. The germline gives CDR1 SGHAT, CDR2 FQNNGV. The DNA for the CDR3 is TGTGCCAGCAGCTACGACCAGGTAGCCTACGAGCAGTACTTC. Residues: CASSYDQVAYEQYF.

The rearrangement joins TRBV6-5 to TRBJ2-1, with TRBD1 identical over 10 bases. J lost 5 bases, V lost 7 bases, and 8 bases had no gene match. The length of the CDR3 is 15 residues. Germline lookup yields CDR1 MNHEY and CDR2 SVGAGI. CDR3 sequence: CASIPGQGFNNEQFF. CDR3 coding DNA: TGTGCCAGCATTCCGGGACAGGGGTTCAACAATGAGCAGTTCTTC.

The genes are TRBV27 and TRBJ1-5; D call uncertain. Trimming shortened V by 1 base and J by 5 bases, and 15 bases separated the two germline ends. This CDR3 spans 16 amino acids. Germline lookup yields CDR1 MNHEY and CDR2 SMNVEV (reference sequence). The CDR3 sequence: CASSLFSRPLDQPQHF. As DNA, the CDR3 is TGTGCCAGCAGTTTATTTAGCAGACCCCTCGATCAGCCCCAGCATTTT.

The rearrangement links TRBV2 to TRBJ1-1; 7 bases line up with TRBD1. The CDR3 is 13 amino acids. Germline V lookup: CDR1 SNHLY, CDR2 FYNNEI. The V and J ends lost 1 base and 5 bases, in that order; junction bases with no gene match: 1. CDR3 in amino acids: CASSEDRGTEAFF. CDR3 DNA sequence: TGTGCCAGCAGTGAAGACAGGGGTACTGAAGCTTTCTTT. The full variable domain, completed using reference TRBV2 and TRBJ1-1, is EPEVTQTPSHQVTQMGQEVILRCVPISNHLYFYWYRQILGQKVEFLVSFYNNEISEKSEIFDDQFSVERPDGSNFTLKIRSTKLEDSAMYFCASSEDRGTEAFFGQGTRLTVV.

The V call is TRBV6-1, the J call TRBJ2-7; 10 positions match TRBD1. The germline CDR1 and CDR2 sequences are MNHNS and SASEGT. Trimming removed 7 bases from V and 1 base from J; junction bases left unmatched: 7. CDR3 size: 15 residues. The CDR3 DNA follows: TGTGCCAGCATTGGACCGGGACAGGGGTCCTACGAGCAGTACTTC. Residues: CASIGPGQGSYEQYF.

There are many counts of this clonotype. The chain links TRBV28 to TRBJ2-4; no firm D call. Germline CDR1 and CDR2: MDHEN and SYDVKM. The CDR3 has 14 amino acids. This chain's CDR3 is CATATRSTKNIQYF. CDR3 in DNA: TGTGCTACAGCAACACGCTCTACCAAAAACATTCAGTACTTC.

This chain uses TRBV7-8 with TRBJ2-7; TRBD1 is a possible D gene (6 bases). This CDR3 is 16 amino acids long. In germline, CDR1 is SGHVS, CDR2 FQNEAQ. The V end lost 5 bases, the J end lost 5 bases, and 22 bases lay between the germline ends. The CDR3 sequence is CASSVLPGAPSDEQYF. The DNA of the CDR3 is TGTGCCAGCAGCGTTCTCCCAGGGGCCCCCTCTGACGAGCAGTACTTC.

The rearrangement joins TRBV5-6 to TRBJ1-2, with D unresolved. Germline CDR1 SGHDT, CDR2 YYEEEE. The CDR3 extends over 14 amino acids. V shed 2 bases and J shed 5 bases, with 13 bases lying between them. The CDR3: CASSLGSGGYGYTF. CDR3 coding DNA: TGTGCCAGCAGCTTAGGTTCTGGAGGGTATGGCTACACCTTC.

This clonotype was detected only once. The chain is built from TRBV27 and TRBJ1-1; TRBD1 matches at 7 bases. The J segment lost 6 bases and the V segment lost 7 bases, leaving 5 bases of the junction unmatched. This CDR3 is 12 amino acids long. Germline-derived CDR1 and CDR2 are MNHEY and SMNVEV (reference sequence). The CDR3 loop is CASIGRGAEAFF. DNA of the CDR3: TGTGCCAGCATTGGCAGGGGGGCTGAAGCTTTCTTT.

The CDR3 region has the DNA TGTGCCAGCAAAATAACTGCGAACACCGGGGAGCTGTTTTTT. It yields the protein CASKITANTGELFF. This chain connects TRBV28 to TRBJ2-2; no clear D. The V gene lost 7 bases and the J gene lost 0 bases, with 9 bases spanning the gap. Germline CDR1 is MDHEN and CDR2 is SYDVKM. There are 14 residues in the CDR3.

In this sample, this clonotype turned up many times. The rearrangement joins TRBV7-3 to TRBJ1-1; 7 positions match TRBD1. Germline V CDR1 and CDR2: SGHTA, FQGTGA. After removal of 5 bases from V and 1 base from J, the junction contained 4 bases not matched to a gene. CDR3 size: 14 residues. The CDR3 region is CASSITGANTEAFF. CDR3 sequence (DNA): TGTGCCAGCAGCATCACAGGGGCGAACACTGAAGCTTTCTTT.

This chain connects TRBV24-1 to TRBJ2-1; 16 nucleotides line up with TRBD2. V trimming: 5 bases; J trimming: 1 base; junction bases outside the gene matches: 7. From germline, CDR1 is KGHDR and CDR2 SFDVKD. This CDR3 is 19 amino acids long. CDR3 nucleotide sequence: TGTGCCACCAGTGGCCTCGGGACTAGCGGGGGGGAGTCCTACAATGAGCAGTTCTTC. Amino acids: CATSGLGTSGGESYNEQFF.

This clonotype was seen repeatedly, ten times or more. V and J are TRBV7-6 and TRBJ2-7; D is unresolved. CDR3 length equals 13 residues. Per germline, CDR1 SGHVS and CDR2 FNYEAQ. Trimming removed 5 bases at V and 2 bases at J, with 10 bases between. The CDR3: CASSELTAYEQYF. The CDR3 DNA sequence: TGTGCCAGCAGCGAACTGACTGCCTACGAGCAGTACTTC.

The chain has TRBV20-1 and TRBJ2-7, with D unresolved. Trimming stripped 0 bases from V and 3 bases from J, with 12 bases between. Germline CDR1 reads DFQATT; CDR2 reads SNEGSKA (reference sequence). This CDR3 has 14 amino acids. CDR3 bases: TGCAGTGCTAGAGATGGGAAAGATTTCTACGAGCAGTACTTC. Its protein product is CSARDGKDFYEQYF.

The chain has TRBV5-1 and TRBJ2-7, with D uncertain. Per germline, CDR1 SGHRS and CDR2 YFSETQ. Trimming cost V 1 base and J 5 bases, with 10 bases left between them. This CDR3 has 13 residues. This CDR3 reads CASSLTETDEQYF. CDR3 in DNA: TGCGCCAGCAGCTTGACAGAGACGGACGAGCAGTACTTC.

This clonotype was seen more than once but under ten times. The gene calls are TRBV25-1 and TRBJ1-2; D gene unclear. The CDR3 has 14 residues. V dropped 5 bases and J dropped 7 bases, with 17 bases sitting between them. Germline-derived CDR1 and CDR2 are MGHDK and SYGVNS. CDR3 coding DNA: TGTGCCAGCAGTCCCTCGGGATTAAGGGCTGGCTACACCTTC. Protein: CASSPSGLRAGYTF.

This clonotype appeared a few times. This sequence joins TRBV7-2 and TRBJ1-2; D gene unclear. The CDR3 has 12 amino acids. CDR1 is SGHTA and CDR2 is FQGNSA in the germline V gene. With 1 base removed from V and 13 bases from J, the gap between germline ends came to 13 bases. The CDR3, as DNA: TGTGCCAGCAGCTTAGTACGTGAGATCTGCACCTTC. Amino acid sequence: CASSLVREICTF.

This clonotype was seen repeatedly, ten times or more. The rearrangement links TRBV7-9 to TRBJ2-7; D ambiguous. V was shortened by 0 bases and J by 6 bases, with 12 bases between the two germline ends. CDR1 and CDR2 (germline): SEHNR, FQNEAQ (reference sequence). CDR3 length equals 14 residues. The CDR3 coding sequence is TGTGCCAGCAGCTTAGCTTCCTTCCCAGGCGAGCAGTACTTC. Protein: CASSLASFPGEQYF.

The J gene is TRBJ1-5, the V gene TRBV12-5; 8 bases map to TRBD1. This CDR3 has 14 residues. With 11 bases clipped from V and 7 bases from J, the junction kept 13 bases outside the gene matches. Germline values: CDR1 LGHNT, CDR2 FRNRAP. The CDR3 region has the DNA TGTGCTGGTGTTCAGGGGGCGGGGACGCAGCCCCAGCATTTT. Protein product: CAGVQGAGTQPQHF.

The J gene is TRBJ2-1, the V gene TRBV4-3, with 10 nucleotides matching TRBD2. Germline lookup yields CDR1 LGHNA and CDR2 YSLEER. After removal of 0 bases from V and 8 bases from J, the junction contained 10 bases not matched to a gene. This CDR3 contains 17 residues. DNA of the CDR3: TGCGCCAGCAGCCAAGATTGGGGGCCTAGCGGGAGCGATGAGCAGTTCTTC. Amino acid sequence: CASSQDWGPSGSDEQFF.

This clonotype was picked up many times. The rearrangement uses TRBV27 and TRBJ1-5, with a weak D call TRBD1 (5 bases). The CDR3 has 15 residues. Germline lookup yields CDR1 MNHEY and CDR2 SMNVEV (reference sequence). Trimming removed 5 bases from V and 2 bases from J, with 13 bases in between. Here the CDR3 reads CASSVGLGGNQPQHF. CDR3 DNA sequence: TGTGCCAGCAGTGTGGGACTCGGGGGCAATCAGCCCCAGCATTTT.

This clonotype has more than one count but fewer than ten. V is TRBV7-9 and J is TRBJ2-3, with 8 positions matching TRBD2. The CDR3 runs to 13 residues. Germline V CDR1 and CDR2: SEHNR, FQNEAQ (reference sequence). Losses at the gene ends were 5 bases for V and 5 bases for J; bases not matched to a gene: 3. The CDR3 region is CASSPGGEDTQYF. CDR3 in DNA: TGTGCCAGCAGCCCGGGGGGGGAAGATACGCAGTATTTT.

This rearrangement joins TRBV28 to TRBJ1-2; 8 bases map to TRBD1. CDR1 and CDR2 (germline): MDHEN, SYDVKM. This CDR3 is 14 amino acids long. Trimming at V came to 5 bases and at J to 8 bases, leaving 10 bases not matched to a gene. The CDR3 loop is CASSEPDRGKGYTF. CDR3 bases: TGTGCCAGCAGTGAGCCCGACAGGGGAAAAGGCTACACCTTC.